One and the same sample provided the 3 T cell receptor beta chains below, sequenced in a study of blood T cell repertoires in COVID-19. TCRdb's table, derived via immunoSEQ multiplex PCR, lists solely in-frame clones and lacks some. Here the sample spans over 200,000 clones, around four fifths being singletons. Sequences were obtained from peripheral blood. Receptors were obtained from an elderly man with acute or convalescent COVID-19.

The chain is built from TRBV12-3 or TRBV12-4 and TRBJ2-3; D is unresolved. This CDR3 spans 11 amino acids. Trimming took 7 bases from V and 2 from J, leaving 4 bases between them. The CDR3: CASTLTDTQYF. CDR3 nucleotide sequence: TGTGCCAGCACACTCACAGATACGCAGTATTTT.

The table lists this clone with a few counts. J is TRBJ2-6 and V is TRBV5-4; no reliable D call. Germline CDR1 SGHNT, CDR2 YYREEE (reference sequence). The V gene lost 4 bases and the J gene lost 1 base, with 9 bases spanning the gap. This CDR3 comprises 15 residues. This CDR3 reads CASSPVSSGANVLTF. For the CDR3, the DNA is TGTGCCAGCAGCCCGGTTTCGTCTGGGGCCAACGTCCTGACTTTC.

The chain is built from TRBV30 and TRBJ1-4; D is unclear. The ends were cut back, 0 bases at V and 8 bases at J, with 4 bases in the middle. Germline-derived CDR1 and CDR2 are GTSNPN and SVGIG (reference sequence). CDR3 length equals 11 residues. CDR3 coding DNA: TGTGCCTGGAGTGTACTAGAAAAACTGTTTTTT. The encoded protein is CAWSVLEKLFF. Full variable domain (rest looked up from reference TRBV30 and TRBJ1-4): SQTIHQWPATLVQPVGSPLSLECTVEGTSNPNLYWYRQAAGRGLQLLFYSVGIGQISSEVPQNLSASRPQDRQFILSSKKLLLSDSGFYLCAWSVLEKLFFGSGTQLSVL.